Listed below are T cell receptor beta chains from one sample, sequenced in a study of shared clonotypes between healthy human individuals. The repertoire was sequenced with immunoSEQ multiplex PCR; TCRdb's copy has only in-frame clones and lacks some. Of under 2,500,000 clones listed, under 97% are singletons. The specimen was naive CD4+ T cells sorted from blood. The receptors come from a man aged 18 to 35 in good health. Both conserved end residues are part of each CDR3. D genes are given only for firm matches. Rows may omit the clone size; those that give it use once, few, many or a size class.

D	V	J	size	CDR3	DNA
TRBD1	TRBV5-1	TRBJ2-5	.	CASSLETGAQETQYF	TGCGCCAGCAGCTTGGAGACAGGGGCCCAAGAGACCCAGTACTTC
TRBD1	TRBV19	TRBJ2-7	.	CASSNRDRASYEQYF	TGTGCCAGTAGTAACCGGGACAGGGCCTCCTACGAGCAGTACTTC
TRBD1	TRBV5-1	TRBJ1-3	.	CASSLEGTAGNTIYF	TGCGCCAGCAGCTTGGAAGGGACAGCTGGAAACACCATATATTTT
TRBD1	TRBV27	TRBJ1-2	.	CASSLIGQAVWDGYTF	TGTGCCAGCAGTCTAATCGGACAGGCTGTATGGGATGGCTACACCTTC
.	TRBV2	TRBJ1-2	.	CASSAPPGYTF	TGTGCCAGCAGCGCCCCACCTGGCTACACCTTC
TRBD1	TRBV5-1	TRBJ1-6	.	CASSPVDRGPYNSPLHF	TGCGCCAGCAGCCCAGTGGACAGGGGGCCCTATAATTCACCCCTCCACTTT
.	TRBV7-8	TRBJ1-4	.	CASTRRDTLVGANEKLFF	TGTGCCAGCACCCGCCGGGACACCCTTGTCGGGGCTAATGAAAAACTGTTTTTT
.	TRBV5-4	TRBJ2-3	.	CASSSTGYTDTQYF	TGTGCCAGCAGCTCCACAGGGTACACAGATACGCAGTATTTT
.	TRBV10-3	TRBJ2-2	.	CAISVTGELFF	TGTGCCATCAGTGTGACCGGGGAGCTGTTTTTT
.	TRBV29-1	TRBJ1-1	.	CSVRGVLLGTEAFF	TGCAGCGTTAGGGGCGTGCTCCTGGGCACTGAAGCTTTCTTT
.	TRBV5-4	TRBJ2-7	.	CASSSGNYEQYF	TGTGCCAGCAGCTCAGGCAACTACGAGCAGTACTTC
.	TRBV6-5	TRBJ2-7	.	CASSAGAPYEQYF	TGTGCCAGCAGTGCCGGGGCCCCCTACGAGCAGTACTTC
.	TRBV7-9	TRBJ2-7	.	CASSRGSGYEQYF	TGTGCCAGCAGCCGCGGCTCGGGCTACGAGCAGTACTTC
.	TRBV5-1	TRBJ2-2	.	CASSLLTGTSGELFF	TGCGCCAGCAGCCTCTTAACCGGGACGAGCGGGGAGCTGTTTTTT
.	TRBV5-4	TRBJ1-6	.	CASSLDRVGKSPLHF	TGTGCCAGCAGCTTGGACAGGGTTGGGAAATCACCCCTCCACTTT
TRBD1	TRBV6-1	TRBJ1-1	.	CASSLTGEDTEAFF	TGTGCCAGCAGCTTGACAGGGGAGGACACTGAAGCTTTCTTT
.	TRBV2	TRBJ1-2	.	CASRILNYGYTF	TGTGCCAGCAGGATCCTTAACTATGGCTACACCTTC
.	TRBV25-1	TRBJ2-1	.	CASSDRSSPYNEQFF	TGTGCCAGCAGTGATAGGTCTAGCCCCTACAATGAGCAGTTCTTC
TRBD1	TRBV7-2	TRBJ1-2	.	CASSLVGTGFNYGYTF	TGTGCCAGCAGCTTAGTCGGGACAGGGTTTAACTATGGCTACACCTTC
.	TRBV5-1	TRBJ2-3	.	CASRLLSGNTDTQYF	TGCGCCAGCAGACTTCTCTCCGGGAACACAGATACGCAGTATTTT
.	TRBV10-3	TRBJ1-3	.	CAAYTGSSSGNTIYF	TGTGCCGCCTACACAGGGTCCAGCTCTGGAAACACCATATATTTT
TRBD2	TRBV18	TRBJ2-1	.	CASSPGTSGGNEQFF	TGTGCCAGCTCACCCGGGACTAGCGGGGGTAATGAGCAGTTCTTC
.	TRBV6-5	TRBJ2-7	.	CASSYSWGAAGEQYF	TGTGCCAGCAGTTACTCGTGGGGAGCGGCTGGCGAGCAGTACTTC
.	TRBV10-3	TRBJ2-7	.	CAISESRGAVGTRVEQYF	TGTGCCATCAGTGAGTCCCGTGGGGCCGTCGGTACTAGGGTGGAGCAGTACTTC
.	TRBV7-9	TRBJ2-7	once	CASSSDPTYEQYF	TGTGCCAGCAGTTCGGACCCGACCTACGAGCAGTACTTC
TRBD1	TRBV7-2	TRBJ1-2	.	CASSGNRDRKRGDYGYTF	TGTGCCAGCAGCGGGAACCGGGACAGAAAGAGGGGGGACTATGGCTACACCTTC
.	TRBV19	TRBJ2-2	.	CASSIRDAGELFF	TGTGCCAGTAGTATCAGGGACGCTGGGGAGCTGTTTTTT
TRBD2	TRBV19	TRBJ2-1	once	CASRLAGSSYNEQFF	TGTGCCAGTAGACTAGCGGGGTCCTCCTACAATGAGCAGTTCTTC
.	TRBV30	TRBJ1-5	.	CAWSGGSNQPQHF	TGTGCCTGGAGTGGAGGTAGCAATCAGCCCCAGCATTTT
TRBD2	TRBV6-1	TRBJ2-7	once	CASSEQLVGSGMYEQYF	TGTGCCAGCAGTGAACAGTTGGTCGGTAGCGGGATGTACGAGCAGTACTTC
TRBD1	TRBV5-4	TRBJ2-7	.	CASSFVLDRTYEQYF	TGTGCCAGCAGCTTTGTCCTGGACAGGACGTACGAGCAGTACTTC
TRBD1	TRBV5-1	TRBJ1-4	.	CASSLGDRGEKLFF	TGCGCCAGCAGCTTGGGGGACAGGGGTGAAAAACTGTTTTTT
TRBD2	TRBV30	TRBJ2-7	.	CAWSARLAPYEQYF	TGTGCCTGGAGTGCCCGACTAGCCCCCTACGAGCAGTACTTC
.	TRBV6-5	TRBJ2-7	.	CASRIGAKGPGEQYF	TGTGCCAGCAGAATCGGGGCCAAGGGGCCTGGCGAGCAGTACTTC
.	TRBV9	TRBJ2-4	.	CASSKDLAKNIQYF	TGTGCCAGCAGCAAGGACCTAGCCAAAAACATTCAGTACTTC